The clone carrying this T cell receptor (beta chain) was recorded at least ten times. Its antigen remains unknown. The trim removed 5 bases at V and 2 bases at J, leaving 8 bases unmatched. Per germline, CDR1 DFQATT and CDR2 SNEGSKA (reference sequence). CDR3 length equals 14 residues. In the ophthalmopathy cohort, Clinical Activity Score was at least 3, NOSPECS grade at least 4, and duration under 3 months. Clinical symptoms, serum thyroxine, TRAb, thyroid ultrasound and orbital computed tomography established diagnosis. The authors took PBMCs from 10 ml fresh peripheral blood. These data are taken from a study of T cells in Graves' hyperthyroidism and ophthalmopathy. Whole-study findings and limits: Expanded thyroid clonotypes (above 0.001) were mostly also found in blood.

Amplification of TCR beta CDR3 regions was performed using RNA transcripts as template. In the first-round RT-PCR of the TCR CDR3, the HTBI primer set was used. TCRdb used MiXCR to reprocess the multiplex PCR reads, holding one entry per CDR3 protein. Of roughly 500,000 distinct CDR3 sequences listed, roughly 23% are singletons. Sequenced sample: blood. The V call is TRBV20-1, the J call TRBJ2-7, with TRBD1 identical over 8 bases. This receptor was identified in a woman in her seventies with Graves' ophthalmopathy. CDR3 sequence (DNA): TGCAGTGCTGAGAGGCCAGGGGGCGCCTACGAGCAGTACTTC. Residues: CSAERPGGAYEQYF.